This T cell receptor beta chain was obtained from a study of chemoradiotherapy in HPV16-positive cancers. Study context: Candidate HPV-specific clones and shared TCR motifs came from two HPV16-positive patients. Findings and caveats of the study: Candidate HPV-specific clones and E7-related TCR motifs grew in tumor during treatment.

TCRdb's table, derived via immunoSEQ multiplex PCR, lists solely in-frame clones and lacks some. Among some 4,100 clones listed, around 70% were seen once. Repeated repertoire sampling spanned the course of chemoradiotherapy. The CDR3 is 13 amino acids. Germline V CDR1 and CDR2: LNHNV, YYDKDF (reference sequence). Between the trimmed V and J ends, which lost 1 base and 9 bases, there was a span of 10 bases. About this clone itself: Its antigen is undetermined.

The chain uses TRBV15 and TRBJ1-3; D is undetermined. The source is a human donor with HPV-associated anogenital cancer. This specimen consisted of tumor tissue, obtained from a patient who underwent chemoradiotherapy. The CDR3 protein is CATSRGTQSTIYF. Here the CDR3 DNA reads TGTGCCACCAGCAGAGGTACCCAGAGCACCATATATTTT.